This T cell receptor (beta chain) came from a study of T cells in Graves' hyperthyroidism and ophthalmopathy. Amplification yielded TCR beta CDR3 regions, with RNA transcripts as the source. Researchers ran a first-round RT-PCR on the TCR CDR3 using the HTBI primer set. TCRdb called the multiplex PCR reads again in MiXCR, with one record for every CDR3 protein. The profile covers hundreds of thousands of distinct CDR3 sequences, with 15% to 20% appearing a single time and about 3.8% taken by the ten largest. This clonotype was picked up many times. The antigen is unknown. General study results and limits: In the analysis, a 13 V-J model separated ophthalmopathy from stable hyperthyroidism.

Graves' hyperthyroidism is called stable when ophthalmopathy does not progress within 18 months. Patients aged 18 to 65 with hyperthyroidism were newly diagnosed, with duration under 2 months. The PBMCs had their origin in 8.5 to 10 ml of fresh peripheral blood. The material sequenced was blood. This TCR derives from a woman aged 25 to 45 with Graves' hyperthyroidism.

The CDR3 loop is CSASGQEGNTIYF. In nucleotides, the CDR3 is TGCAGTGCTTCAGGACAGGAGGGAAACACCATATATTTT. The chain couples TRBV20-1 to TRBJ1-3, with TRBD1 matching 7 bases. Unmatched junction bases numbered 5, after V lost 5 bases and J lost 4 bases. The CDR3 spans 13 residues. Germline values: CDR1 DFQATT, CDR2 SNEGSKA (reference sequence).